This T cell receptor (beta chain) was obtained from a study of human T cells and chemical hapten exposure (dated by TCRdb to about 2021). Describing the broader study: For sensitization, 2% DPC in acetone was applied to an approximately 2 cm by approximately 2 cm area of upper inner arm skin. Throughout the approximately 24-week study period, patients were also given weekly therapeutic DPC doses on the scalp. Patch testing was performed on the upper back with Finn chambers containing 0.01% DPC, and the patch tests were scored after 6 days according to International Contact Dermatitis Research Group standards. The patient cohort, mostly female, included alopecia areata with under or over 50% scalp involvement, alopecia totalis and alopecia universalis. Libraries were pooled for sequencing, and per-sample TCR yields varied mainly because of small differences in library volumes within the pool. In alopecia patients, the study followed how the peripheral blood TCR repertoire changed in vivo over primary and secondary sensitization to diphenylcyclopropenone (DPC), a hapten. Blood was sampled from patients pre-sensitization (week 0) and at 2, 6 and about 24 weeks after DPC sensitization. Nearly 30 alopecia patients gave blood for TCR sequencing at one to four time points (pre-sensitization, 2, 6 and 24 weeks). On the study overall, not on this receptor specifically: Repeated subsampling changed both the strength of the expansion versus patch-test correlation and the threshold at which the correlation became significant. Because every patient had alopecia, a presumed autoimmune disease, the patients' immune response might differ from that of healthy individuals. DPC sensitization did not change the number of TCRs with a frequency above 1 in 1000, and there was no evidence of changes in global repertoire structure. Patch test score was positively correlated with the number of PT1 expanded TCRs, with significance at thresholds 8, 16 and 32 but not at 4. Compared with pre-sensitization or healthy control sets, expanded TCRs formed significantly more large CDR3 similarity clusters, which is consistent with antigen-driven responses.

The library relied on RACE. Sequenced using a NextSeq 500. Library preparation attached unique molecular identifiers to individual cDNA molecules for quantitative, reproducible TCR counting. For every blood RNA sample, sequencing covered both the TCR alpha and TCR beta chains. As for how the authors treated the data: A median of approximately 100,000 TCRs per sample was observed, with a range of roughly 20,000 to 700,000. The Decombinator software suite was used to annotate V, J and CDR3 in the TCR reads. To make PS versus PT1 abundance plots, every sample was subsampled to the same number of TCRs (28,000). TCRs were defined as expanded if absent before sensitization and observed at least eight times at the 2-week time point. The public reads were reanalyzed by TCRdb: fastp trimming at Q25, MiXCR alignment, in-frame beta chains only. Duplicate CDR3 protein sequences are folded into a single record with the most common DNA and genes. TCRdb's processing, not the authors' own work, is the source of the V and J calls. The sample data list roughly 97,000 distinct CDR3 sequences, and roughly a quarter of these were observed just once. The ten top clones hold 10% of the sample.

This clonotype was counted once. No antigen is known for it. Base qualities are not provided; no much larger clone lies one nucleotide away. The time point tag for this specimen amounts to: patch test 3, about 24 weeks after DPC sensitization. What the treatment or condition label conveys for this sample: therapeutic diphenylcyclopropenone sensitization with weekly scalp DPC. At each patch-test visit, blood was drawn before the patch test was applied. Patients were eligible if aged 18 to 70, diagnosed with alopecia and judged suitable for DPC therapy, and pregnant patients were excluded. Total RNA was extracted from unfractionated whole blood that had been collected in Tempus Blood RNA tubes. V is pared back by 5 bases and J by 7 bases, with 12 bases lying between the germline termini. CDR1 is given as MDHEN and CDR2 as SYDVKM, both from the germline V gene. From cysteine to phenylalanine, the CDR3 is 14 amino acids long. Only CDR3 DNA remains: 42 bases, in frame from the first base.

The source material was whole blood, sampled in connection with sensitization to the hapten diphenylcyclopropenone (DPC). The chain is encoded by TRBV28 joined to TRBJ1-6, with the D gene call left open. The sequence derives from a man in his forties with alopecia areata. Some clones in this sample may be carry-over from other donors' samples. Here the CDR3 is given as CASSPATANSPLHF. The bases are TGTGCCAGCAGTCCAGCCACAGCCAATTCACCCCTCCACTTT. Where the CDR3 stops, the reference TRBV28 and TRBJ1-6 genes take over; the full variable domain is DVKVTQSSRYLVKRTGEKVFLECVQDMDHENMFWYRQDPGLGLRLIYFSYDVKMKEKGDIPEGYSVSREKKERFSLILESASTNQTSMYLCASSPATANSPLHFGNGTRLTVT.